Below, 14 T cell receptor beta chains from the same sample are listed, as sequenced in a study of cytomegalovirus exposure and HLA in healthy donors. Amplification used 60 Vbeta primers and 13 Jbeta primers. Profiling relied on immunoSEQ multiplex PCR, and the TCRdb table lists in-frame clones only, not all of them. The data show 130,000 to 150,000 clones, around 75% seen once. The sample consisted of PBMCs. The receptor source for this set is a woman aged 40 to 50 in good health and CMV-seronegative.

CDR3 amino acids: CASSPGPFNGGGYEQYF. The CDR3 DNA reads as TGCGCCAGCAGCCCGGGCCCCTTCAACGGGGGGGGATACGAGCAGTACTTC. This sequence joins TRBV5-1 and TRBJ2-7, with 8 bases identical to TRBD2. This CDR3 region has 17 residues. V lost 4 bases to trimming and J lost 4 bases; unmatched junction nucleotides: 16. Germline V CDR1 and CDR2: SGHRS, YFSETQ.

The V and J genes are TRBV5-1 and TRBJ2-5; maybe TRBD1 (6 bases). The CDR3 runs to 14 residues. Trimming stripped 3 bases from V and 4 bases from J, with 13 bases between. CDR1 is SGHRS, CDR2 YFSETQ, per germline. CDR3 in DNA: TGCGCCAGCAGCTCCCCGAGGGGGTCAGAGACCCAGTACTTC. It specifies CASSSPRGSETQYF.

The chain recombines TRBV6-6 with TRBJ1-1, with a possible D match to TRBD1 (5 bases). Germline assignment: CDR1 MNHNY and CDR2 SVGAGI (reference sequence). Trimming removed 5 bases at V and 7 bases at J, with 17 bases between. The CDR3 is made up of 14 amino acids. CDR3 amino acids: CASSPTPDIIEAFF. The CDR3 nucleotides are TGTGCCAGCAGTCCTACCCCGGACATAATTGAAGCTTTCTTT.

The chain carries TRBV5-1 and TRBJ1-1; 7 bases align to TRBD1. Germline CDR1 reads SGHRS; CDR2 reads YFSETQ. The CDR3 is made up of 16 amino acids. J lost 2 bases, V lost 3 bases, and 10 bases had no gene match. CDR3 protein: CASSSQQGSTNTEAFF. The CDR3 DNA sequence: TGCGCCAGCAGCTCCCAACAGGGGTCGACTAACACTGAAGCTTTCTTT.

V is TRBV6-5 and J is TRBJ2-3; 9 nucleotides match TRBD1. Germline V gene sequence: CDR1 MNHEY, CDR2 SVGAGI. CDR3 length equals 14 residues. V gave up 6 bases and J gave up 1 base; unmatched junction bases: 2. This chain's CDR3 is CASRRTGGTDTQYF. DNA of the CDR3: TGTGCCAGCAGGAGGACAGGGGGCACAGATACGCAGTATTTT.

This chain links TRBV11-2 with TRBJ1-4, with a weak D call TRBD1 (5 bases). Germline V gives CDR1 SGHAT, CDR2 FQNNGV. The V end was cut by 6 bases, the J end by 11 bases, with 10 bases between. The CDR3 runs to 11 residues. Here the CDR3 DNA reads TGTGCCAGCAGGCATAGACAGAAACTGTTTTTT. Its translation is CASRHRQKLFF. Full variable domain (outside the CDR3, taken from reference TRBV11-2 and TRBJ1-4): EAGVAQSPRYKIIEKRQSVAFWCNPISGHATLYWYQQILGQGPKLLIQFQNNGVVDDSQLPKDRFSAERLKGVDSTLKIQPAKLEDSAVYLCASRHRQKLFFGSGTQLSVL.

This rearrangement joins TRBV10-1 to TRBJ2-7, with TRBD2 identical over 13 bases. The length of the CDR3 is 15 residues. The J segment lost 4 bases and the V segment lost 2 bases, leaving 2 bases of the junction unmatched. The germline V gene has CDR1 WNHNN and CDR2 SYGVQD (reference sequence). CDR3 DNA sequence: TGCGCCAGCAGTGAGGCGGGACTAGCGGGATACGAGCAGTACTTC. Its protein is CASSEAGLAGYEQYF.

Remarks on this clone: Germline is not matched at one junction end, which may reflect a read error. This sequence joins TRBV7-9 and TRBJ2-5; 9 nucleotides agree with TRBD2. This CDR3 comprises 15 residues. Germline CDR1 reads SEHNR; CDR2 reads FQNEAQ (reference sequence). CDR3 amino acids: CSSSLDASGGKTQYF. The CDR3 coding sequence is TGTTCCAGCAGCTTAGATGCCAGCGGGGGGAAGACCCAGTACTTC.

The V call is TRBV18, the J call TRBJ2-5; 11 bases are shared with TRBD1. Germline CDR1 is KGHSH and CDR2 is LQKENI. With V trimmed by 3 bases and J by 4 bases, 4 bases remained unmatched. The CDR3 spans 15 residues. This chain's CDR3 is CASSPGQGDLETQYF. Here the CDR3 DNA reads TGTGCCAGCTCACCGGGACAGGGGGATTTAGAGACCCAGTACTTC.

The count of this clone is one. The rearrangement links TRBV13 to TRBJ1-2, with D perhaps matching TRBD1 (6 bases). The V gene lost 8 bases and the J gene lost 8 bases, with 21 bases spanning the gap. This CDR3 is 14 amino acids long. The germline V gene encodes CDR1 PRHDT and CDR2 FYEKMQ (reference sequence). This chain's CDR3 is CASRRGGGRSGYTF. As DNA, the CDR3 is TGTGCCAGCCGCCGAGGGGGGGGACGATCGGGCTACACCTTC.

CDR3: CASSLGQGAVNEQFF. The CDR3 DNA sequence: TGTGCCAGCAGCTTGGGACAGGGGGCAGTAAATGAGCAGTTCTTC. This chain connects TRBV5-4 to TRBJ2-1; 10 bases map to TRBD1. CDR1 and CDR2 from the germline V gene are SGHNT and YYREEE (reference sequence). The CDR3 totals 15 residues. The trim removed 0 bases at V and 7 bases at J, leaving 4 bases unmatched.

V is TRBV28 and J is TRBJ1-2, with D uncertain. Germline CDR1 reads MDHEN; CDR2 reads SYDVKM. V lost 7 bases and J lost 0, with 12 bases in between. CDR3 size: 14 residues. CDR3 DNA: TGTGCCAGCACCCCTGCCCCTACTAACTATGGCTACACCTTC. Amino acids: CASTPAPTNYGYTF.

The CDR3 here is CASSPGTEETQYF. The CDR3 DNA reads TGTGCCAGCAGTCCCGGGACAGAAGAGACCCAGTACTTC. The V call is TRBV6-1, the J call TRBJ2-5; 7 nucleotides align to TRBD1. The CDR3 spans 13 residues. CDR1 MNHNS and CDR2 SASEGT come from the germline V gene. J gave up 3 bases and V 5 bases, and 3 bases lay outside the gene matches.

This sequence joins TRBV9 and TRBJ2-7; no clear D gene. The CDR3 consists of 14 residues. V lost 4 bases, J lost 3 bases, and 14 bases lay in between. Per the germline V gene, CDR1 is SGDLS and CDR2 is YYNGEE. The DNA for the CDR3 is TGTGCCAGCAGCTCCCGTGGAGAGATCTACGAGCAGTACTTC. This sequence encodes CASSSRGEIYEQYF.